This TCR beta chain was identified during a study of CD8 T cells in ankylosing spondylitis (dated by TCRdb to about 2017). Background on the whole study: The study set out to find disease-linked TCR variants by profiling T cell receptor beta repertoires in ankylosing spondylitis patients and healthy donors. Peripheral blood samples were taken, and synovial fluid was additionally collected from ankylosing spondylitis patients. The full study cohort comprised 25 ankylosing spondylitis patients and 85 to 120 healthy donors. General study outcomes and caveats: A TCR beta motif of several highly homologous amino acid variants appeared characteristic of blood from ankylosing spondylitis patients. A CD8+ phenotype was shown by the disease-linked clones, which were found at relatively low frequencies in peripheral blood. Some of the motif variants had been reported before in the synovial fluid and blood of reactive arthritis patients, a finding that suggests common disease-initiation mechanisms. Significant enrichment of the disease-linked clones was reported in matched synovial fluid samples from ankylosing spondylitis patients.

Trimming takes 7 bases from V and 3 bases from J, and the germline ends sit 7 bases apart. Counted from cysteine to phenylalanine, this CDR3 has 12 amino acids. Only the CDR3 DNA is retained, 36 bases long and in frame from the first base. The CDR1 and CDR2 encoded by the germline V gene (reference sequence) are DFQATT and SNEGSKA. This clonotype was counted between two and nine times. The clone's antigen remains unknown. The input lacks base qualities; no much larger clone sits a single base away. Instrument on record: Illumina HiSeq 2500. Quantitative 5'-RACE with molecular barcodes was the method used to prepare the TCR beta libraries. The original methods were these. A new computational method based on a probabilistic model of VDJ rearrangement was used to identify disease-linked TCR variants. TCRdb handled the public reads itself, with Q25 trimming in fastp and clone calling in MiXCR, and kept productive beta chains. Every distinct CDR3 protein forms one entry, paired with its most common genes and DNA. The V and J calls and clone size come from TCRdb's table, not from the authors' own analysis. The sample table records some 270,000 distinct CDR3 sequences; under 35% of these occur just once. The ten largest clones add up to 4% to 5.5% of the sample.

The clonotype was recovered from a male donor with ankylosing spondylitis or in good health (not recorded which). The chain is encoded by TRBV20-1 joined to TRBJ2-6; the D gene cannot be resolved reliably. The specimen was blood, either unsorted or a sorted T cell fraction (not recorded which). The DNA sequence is TGCAGTGTTAAGGTTGGGGCCAACGTCCTGACTTTC. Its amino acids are CSVKVGANVLTF.